Shown below are 18 T cell receptor beta chains from a single sample sequenced in a study of cytomegalovirus exposure and HLA in healthy donors. The PCR used 60 Vbeta and 13 Jbeta primers. Assay: immunoSEQ multiplex PCR; the TCRdb copy retains only in-frame clones and omits some. The sample carries about 150,000 clones, under 80% recorded once. The sample consisted of PBMCs. Source of these receptors: a young man in good health and CMV-seronegative.

The rearrangement links TRBV9 to TRBJ2-1; tentative D call: TRBD1 (5 bases). V shed 5 bases and J shed 8 bases, with 17 bases lying between them. Germline V gives CDR1 SGDLS, CDR2 YYNGEE. The CDR3 is 14 amino acids. The CDR3 coding sequence is TGTGCCAGCAGGGCAGGGCTAGGTAATTATGAGCAGTTCTTC. As protein: CASRAGLGNYEQFF.

The chain joins TRBV13 to TRBJ2-7, with D tentatively TRBD1 (6 bases). Germline loops: CDR1 PRHDT, CDR2 FYEKMQ (reference sequence). This CDR3 has 13 amino acids. The V and J ends lost 5 bases and 6 bases respectively, with 14 bases between them. The CDR3 is CASSRNRALEQYF. The CDR3 coding sequence is TGTGCCAGCAGCCGGAACAGGGCTCTCGAGCAGTACTTC.

The genes are TRBV7-6 and TRBJ2-1; 15 bases map to TRBD2. J gave up 3 bases and V 4 bases, and 4 bases lay outside the gene matches. CDR1 and CDR2 from the germline V gene are SGHVS and FNYEAQ. CDR3 length: 17 residues. DNA of the CDR3: TGTGCCAGCAGCTCGGGACTAGCGGGGGGATACTACAATGAGCAGTTCTTC. This gives the protein CASSSGLAGGYYNEQFF.

This rearrangement joins TRBV6-5 to TRBJ2-1; TRBD1 matches 9 bases. This CDR3 region has 15 residues. Germline lookup yields CDR1 MNHEY and CDR2 SVGAGI. The V gene end was trimmed by 6 bases and the J gene end by 4 bases; junction bases not matched to a gene: 7. The CDR3 nucleotides read TGTGCCAGCAGCTATTCCGGGACAGGGTACAATGAGCAGTTCTTC. Protein: CASSYSGTGYNEQFF.

The genes are TRBV27 and TRBJ2-1; possible D gene TRBD1, 6 bases. The V gene's germline CDR1 is MNHEY and CDR2 SMNVEV (reference sequence). V was shortened by 4 bases and J by 5 bases, with 12 bases between the two germline ends. The CDR3 extends over 14 amino acids. The DNA of the CDR3 is TGTGCCAGCAGTTCCGCGGACAGTCACAATGAGCAGTTCTTC. It is translated as CASSSADSHNEQFF.

About this clone itself: At one end the junction does not follow the germline gene, possibly because of a read error. The CDR3: CASSPGQGRTYGYPF. CDR3 bases: TGCGCCAGCAGCCCCGGACAGGGGCGAACTTATGGCTACCCCTTC. The V and J genes are TRBV5-1 and TRBJ1-2; 9 bases agree with TRBD1. Germline values: CDR1 SGHRS, CDR2 YFSETQ. The CDR3 is 15 residues long.

This sequence joins TRBV6-1 and TRBJ2-4, with D possibly TRBD1 on 6 matching bases. V dropped 5 bases and J dropped 6 bases, with 14 bases sitting between them. The CDR3 is 14 residues long. The germline V gene has CDR1 MNHNS and CDR2 SASEGT. The DNA of the CDR3 is TGTGCCAGCAGTCTAGGACAAGGGGGAAACATTCAGTACTTC. Its translation is CASSLGQGGNIQYF.

Here the CDR3 DNA reads TGTGCCTGGAGTGCGAGAAACAGGGGTGAAGCTTTCTTT. It translates to CAWSARNRGEAFF. This chain uses TRBV30 with TRBJ1-1, with 7 bases fitting TRBD1. Germline CDR1 is GTSNPN and CDR2 is SVGIG (reference sequence). V lost 1 base to trimming and J lost 7 bases; unmatched junction nucleotides: 6. The CDR3 is made up of 13 amino acids.

This clone has only a few counts. The chain carries TRBV7-8 and TRBJ1-4, with D unresolved. The V and J ends lost 0 bases and 6 bases respectively, with 8 bases between them. CDR3 length: 14 residues. The germline gives CDR1 SGHVS, CDR2 FQNEAQ. The CDR3 region has the DNA TGTGCCAGCAGCTTAGCTGGGCCATATGAAAAACTGTTTTTT. Protein: CASSLAGPYEKLFF.

A word on this clone: One end of the junction fails to match germline, which may point to a read error. The V call is TRBV11-1, the J call TRBJ2-7; D is unresolved. The CDR3 sequence is 13 residues long. The germline V gene encodes CDR1 SGHAT and CDR2 FQDESV (reference sequence). CDR3 region: CASSLAAGREEYF. DNA of the CDR3: TGTGCCAGCAGCTTAGCAGCTGGTCGCGAGGAGTACTTC.

V gene TRBV6-1 combines with J gene TRBJ1-2, with 12 bases lining up with TRBD1. Germline V gene sequence: CDR1 MNHNS, CDR2 SASEGT. Trimming cost V 4 bases and J 6 bases; bases outside gene matches: 3. The CDR3 has 14 residues. CDR3 bases: TGTGCCAGCAGTGGGGACAGGGGGCGGGATGGCTACACCTTC. Amino acids: CASSGDRGRDGYTF.

The rearrangement joins TRBV4-2 to TRBJ1-4; D unresolved. The CDR3 length is 15 residues. Germline V gene sequence: CDR1 LGHNA, CDR2 YNFKEQ. The V gene lost 3 bases and the J gene lost 3 bases, with 11 bases spanning the gap. CDR3 sequence: CASSQSVLANEKLFF. In nucleotides, the CDR3 is TGTGCCAGCAGCCAGTCGGTCCTAGCTAATGAAAAACTGTTTTTT.

This clone was observed a handful of times. The chain couples TRBV28 to TRBJ1-6; D is possibly TRBD1 (5 bases). V lost 4 bases and J 8 bases, leaving 12 bases between the germline ends. The germline CDR1 and CDR2 sequences are MDHEN and SYDVKM. The CDR3 has 14 residues. CDR3 sequence reads: CASSWGDGDSPLHF. The CDR3 region has the DNA TGTGCCAGCAGTTGGGGGGACGGTGATTCACCCCTCCACTTT.

The genes are TRBV7-2 and TRBJ2-5; 8 bases align to TRBD1. The CDR3 length is 15 residues. Trimming took 1 base from V and 5 from J; bases not matched to a gene: 6. The germline V gene has CDR1 SGHTA and CDR2 FQGNSA. The CDR3 DNA follows: TGTGCCAGCAGCTTAGTTACAGGGGGTTTGGAGACCCAGTACTTC. It encodes CASSLVTGGLETQYF.

This chain connects TRBV7-3 to TRBJ2-7; weak D call: TRBD1 (5 bases). This CDR3 comprises 15 residues. Trimming took 2 bases from V and 5 from J, leaving 16 bases between them. Germline CDR1 is SGHTA and CDR2 is FQGTGA. CDR3 nucleotides: TGTGCCAGCAGCTTAGTCAGGGTTCAGTCCCACGAGCAGTACTTC. It encodes CASSLVRVQSHEQYF.

The rearrangement uses TRBV7-2 and TRBJ2-3; 12 bases are shared with TRBD2. The CDR3 runs 16 residues. Germline loops: CDR1 SGHTA, CDR2 FQGNSA. V trimming: 4 bases; J trimming: 2 bases; junction bases outside the gene matches: 4. The CDR3 is CASSSTSGGFTDTQYF. The CDR3 DNA reads as TGTGCCAGCAGCTCAACTAGCGGGGGGTTCACAGATACGCAGTATTTT.

The rearrangement uses TRBV10-3 and TRBJ2-5; TRBD1 matches 9 bases. J gave up 11 bases and V 5 bases, and 9 bases lay outside the gene matches. The CDR3 covers 13 residues. In germline, CDR1 is ENHRY, CDR2 SYGVKD. The CDR3 sequence is CAISWTGEEEQYF. The CDR3, as DNA: TGTGCCATCAGTTGGACAGGGGAGGAGGAGCAGTACTTC.

This chain connects TRBV9 to TRBJ2-1, with unresolved D. V was shortened by 4 bases and J by 0 bases, with 17 bases between the two germline ends. In germline, CDR1 is SGDLS, CDR2 YYNGEE. The CDR3 covers 17 residues. This CDR3 is CASSSQIGLSSYNEQFF. The CDR3 bases are TGTGCCAGCAGCTCACAGATTGGGCTGAGCTCCTACAATGAGCAGTTCTTC.